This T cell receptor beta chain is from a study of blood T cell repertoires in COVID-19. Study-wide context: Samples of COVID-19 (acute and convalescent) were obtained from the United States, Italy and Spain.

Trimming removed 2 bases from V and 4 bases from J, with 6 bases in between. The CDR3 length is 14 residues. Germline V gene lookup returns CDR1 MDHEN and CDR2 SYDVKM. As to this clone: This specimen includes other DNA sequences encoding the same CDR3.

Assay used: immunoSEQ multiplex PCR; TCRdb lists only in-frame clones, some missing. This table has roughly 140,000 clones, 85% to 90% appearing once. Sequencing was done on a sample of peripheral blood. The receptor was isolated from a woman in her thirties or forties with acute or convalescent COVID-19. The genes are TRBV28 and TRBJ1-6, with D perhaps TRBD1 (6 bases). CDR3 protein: CASSLTGYNSPLHF. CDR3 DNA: TGTGCCAGCAGTTTAACAGGGTATAATTCACCCCTCCACTTT.